This T cell receptor beta chain was captured by sequencing in a study of neurological immune-mediated disorders. Points from the study as a whole: TCR-beta repertoires seemed private in all groups, with no expanded CDR3 amino acid sequences shared. Phylogenetic grouping assigned the repertoires of 18 of 34 multiple sclerosis patients to one related-CDR3 cluster, which constitutes a possible signature.

This clonotype was seen at least ten times. What it binds is not known. The making of cDNA relied on 5'RACE with 10-nucleotide random UMIs. Every sequencing run produced over 160 million TCR-beta sequences, and the sequences from any one run covered 15-18 subjects. MiXCR, applied by TCRdb to the 5' RACE reads, yields one record per CDR3 protein. The sample lists around 69,000 distinct CDR3 sequences; 3.5% to 5% were seen once. The TCR comes from a man under 40 with multiple sclerosis. Material: PBMCs.

CDR3 amino acids: CASSTGLAGADTQYF. In nucleotides, the CDR3 is TGTGCCAGCAGCACGGGACTAGCGGGGGCAGATACGCAGTATTTT. V is TRBV7-9 and J is TRBJ2-3; TRBD2 matches 14 bases. Trimming removed 5 bases from V and 4 bases from J; junction bases left unmatched: 2. Germline CDR1 is SEHNR and CDR2 is FQNEAQ (reference sequence). The CDR3 extends over 15 amino acids. Using reference TRBV7-9 and TRBJ2-3 for the parts outside the CDR3, the full variable domain is DTGVSQNPRHKITKRGQNVTFRCDPISEHNRLYWYRQTLGQGPEFLTYFQNEAQLEKSRLLSDRFSAERPKGSFSTLEIQRTEQGDSAMYLCASSTGLAGADTQYFGPGTRLTVL.